These T cell receptor beta chains were read from a single sample in a study of beta chain features in type 1 diabetes. Profiling relied on immunoSEQ multiplex PCR, and the TCRdb table lists in-frame clones only, not all of them. The sample lists over 600,000 clones; roughly 12% were seen once. Specimen: naive CD4+ T cells from blood. All receptors derive from a man aged 30 to 45 with type 1 diabetes. CDR3s include the opening cysteine and the closing phenylalanine or tryptophan. D genes are given only for firm matches. Rows give clone size only sometimes, using once, few, many, or a class for an expanded clone.

j_call v_call clone_size d_call cdr3_aa cdr3_nt
TRBJ2-7 TRBV10-3 few . CAISDAGTLSYEQYF TGTGCCATCAGTGACGCCGGGACACTTTCCTACGAGCAGTACTTC
TRBJ2-7 TRBV6-1 few . CASRYYEQYF TGTGCCAGCAGGTACTACGAGCAGTACTTC
TRBJ2-3 TRBV6-1 . . CASSEPHSGGWADTQYF TGTGCCAGCAGTGAACCCCATTCAGGAGGGTGGGCAGATACGCAGTATTTT
TRBJ1-4 TRBV30 few TRBD1 CAWIPKGWTGDEKLFF TGTGCCTGGATCCCAAAAGGTTGGACAGGGGATGAAAAACTGTTTTTT
TRBJ1-5 TRBV2 . TRBD1 CASSEIRGLGSNQPQHF TGTGCCAGCAGTGAAATCAGGGGGCTGGGGAGCAATCAGCCCCAGCATTTT
TRBJ2-3 TRBV2 . . CASSPPSGAPTDTQYF TGTGCCAGCAGTCCACCATCGGGGGCCCCCACAGATACGCAGTATTTT
TRBJ2-7 TRBV7-2 . TRBD1 CASSRGVGQGVGEQYF TGTGCCAGCAGCCGCGGAGTGGGACAGGGGGTAGGCGAGCAGTACTTC
TRBJ1-3 TRBV4-3 . . CASSQGGNTIYF TGCGCCAGCAGCCAAGGCGGAAACACCATATATTTT
TRBJ2-4 TRBV7-2 few . CASSLVGRDIQYF TGTGCCAGCAGCTTAGTCGGCAGGGACATTCAGTACTTC
TRBJ2-5 TRBV2 . TRBD2 CASTRLAAEETQYF TGTGCCAGCACACGACTAGCGGCGGAAGAGACCCAGTACTTC
TRBJ2-5 TRBV18 . . CASSPADRETQYF TGTGCCAGCTCACCGGCGGACCGAGAGACCCAGTACTTC
TRBJ2-1 TRBV9 . TRBD2 CASSPGTSGGENEQFF TGTGCCAGCAGCCCGGGGACTAGCGGGGGAGAGAATGAGCAGTTCTTC
TRBJ1-2 TRBV6-1 few TRBD1 CASSEQGVDGYTF TGTGCCAGCAGTGAACAGGGGGTAGATGGCTACACCTTC
TRBJ2-7 TRBV7-3 few . CASSLTPTTSYEQYF TGTGCCAGCAGCTTAACTCCGACGACCTCCTACGAGCAGTACTTC
TRBJ2-5 TRBV29-1 . TRBD1 CSVGLEEGAQETQYF TGCAGCGTTGGGCTTGAAGAGGGGGCTCAAGAGACCCAGTACTTC
TRBJ1-4 TRBV7-9 few TRBD1 CASSLGGQEREKLFF TGTGCCAGCAGCTTAGGCGGACAGGAGCGTGAAAAACTGTTTTTT
TRBJ1-2 TRBV7-9 . . CASSLRGGADYGYTF TGTGCCAGCAGCTTAAGGGGAGGAGCGGACTATGGCTACACCTTC
TRBJ2-7 TRBV28 . TRBD1 CASSLGQGADEQYF TGTGCCAGCAGTTTGGGACAGGGGGCTGATGAGCAGTACTTC
TRBJ1-1 TRBV7-2 . . CASNSLDTEAFF TGTGCCAGCAACTCGCTGGACACTGAAGCTTTCTTT
TRBJ2-7 TRBV18 . TRBD1 CASSPNPGQARHEQYF TGTGCCAGCTCACCAAACCCGGGACAGGCTCGGCACGAGCAGTACTTC
TRBJ1-5 TRBV2 few . CASSPHPKGNNQPQHF TGTGCCAGCAGCCCGCACCCAAAAGGGAACAATCAGCCCCAGCATTTT
TRBJ1-2 TRBV9 . . CASSVGSATNYGYTF TGTGCCAGCAGCGTAGGGTCCGCCACTAACTATGGCTACACCTTC
TRBJ2-2 TRBV4-2 few . CASSHGLGQGITGELFF TGTGCCAGCAGCCACGGCCTGGGGCAGGGGATCACCGGGGAGCTGTTTTTT
TRBJ1-2 TRBV2 few . CASSSDGGFYGYTF TGTGCCAGCAGTTCCGATGGGGGTTTCTATGGCTACACCTTC
TRBJ2-5 TRBV7-2 . TRBD1 CASSQRDRGLETQYF TGTGCCAGCAGCCAGAGAGACAGGGGTTTAGAGACCCAGTACTTC
TRBJ1-6 TRBV4-3 . . CASSQDLGGGNNSPLHF TGCGCCAGCAGCCAAGATTTGGGCGGGGGCAACAATTCACCCCTCCACTTT
TRBJ1-2 TRBV29-1 . TRBD1 CSVEGATGAHGYTF TGCAGCGTTGAAGGGGCGACAGGGGCGCATGGCTACACCTTC
TRBJ1-1 TRBV5-1 few . CASSFGLEEVKTEAFF TGCGCCAGCAGCTTCGGCCTTGAGGAGGTTAAAACTGAAGCTTTCTTT
TRBJ2-3 TRBV19 . . CASSIHSDSTDTQYF TGTGCCAGTAGTATCCACTCAGATAGCACAGATACGCAGTATTTT
TRBJ2-3 TRBV29-1 . . CSVSYGAFFLDTQYF TGCAGCGTTAGTTACGGGGCCTTCTTCTTAGATACGCAGTATTTT
TRBJ1-6 TRBV18 few TRBD1 CASSGMDRGNNSPLHF TGTGCCAGCTCGGGAATGGACAGGGGGAACAATTCACCCCTCCACTTT